This record concerns one T cell receptor (beta chain) sequence. This clone's antigen is unknown. Base-call qualities are not available, and no considerably larger clone is one nucleotide away. The sample originates from a study of shared clonotypes between healthy human individuals (dated by TCRdb to 2020 to 2021). Background for the entire study: The cohort included three men and two women between 18 and 49 years of age. Per donor, three plates each were used for CD4 naive and CD4 memory, two for CD8 naive, and one for CD8 memory. To estimate repertoire size and how much clonotypes are shared between individuals, the study performed deep sequencing of blood TCR repertoires from roughly five healthy adults. To increase sequencing depth and limit assay-specific biases, TCR repertoire library preparation and sequencing were carried out by different laboratories using diverse techniques. Between about 0.94 and 10 billion PBMCs per donor were obtained by leukapheresis.

Using the deep immunoSEQ assay, multiplex PCR amplified TCR CDR3 regions from genomic DNA. Genomic DNA extracted from each cell subset was distributed evenly over all wells of several immunoSEQ 96-well plates, and each plate served as one replicate. For sorted subsets, 200 to 250 ng genomic DNA, equal to 25,000 to 35,000 T cell genomes, was loaded into each replicate PCR. Purified libraries were measured with a Qubit 3.0 fluorometer, size-checked on a Bioanalyzer 2100, and measured again with the KAPA Library Quantification kit. Every immunoSEQ 96-well plate was sequenced on a dedicated single-read 150-cycle Illumina NextSeq 550 flow cell. The published analysis was carried out like this. Because the immunoSEQ output held only junctional sequences and lacked quality scores, the filtering could not match the filtering applied to full-length reads. Sequences were annotated with PyIR, a Python wrapper for IgBLAST v1.9, and V/J genes and CDR3 were assigned using IMGT germline references. Reads with weak V/J assignments (E-value above 1e-6), missing CDR3, stop codons, out-of-frame junctions, or ambiguous translated residues were removed. V3J clonotypes were defined as sequences sharing an identical inferred V gene, J gene, and CDR3 amino acid sequence. To compute the percentage overlap between repertoires, the number of shared unique clonotypes was divided by the size of the smaller repertoire. Repertoire richness was assessed with RTK rarefaction, the Chao1 estimator, and Recon v2.1 estimates of unobserved clonotypes. OLGA was used to compute generation probabilities for all TCRbeta clonotypes that the gDNA method yielded from a few donors. Held by TCRdb, this immuneACCESS table contains in-frame sequences only and omits some clones. Under half of the omission traces to an unresolved V gene where checked; the cause of the rest is unknown. That table furnishes V, J and clone size, whereas the DNA furnished D and trimming. The sample records approximately 740,000 clones, around two thirds of which are singletons. Over 1.5% of the sample lies in the top ten.

Healthy HIV-negative adults with no recently reported acute infections or vaccinations were included as donors. All donors were Caucasian adults living in Nashville, Tennessee, USA. Magnetic negative selection was used to enrich CD4+ T cells, after which naive cells were positively selected on CD45RA and the negative fraction became the memory subset. Blood was obtained by leukapheresis, after which PBMCs were separated by Ficoll-Histopaque density gradient centrifugation and cryopreserved in liquid nitrogen vapor phase. Purity and quantity of every magnetically sorted T cell population were checked by analytical flow cytometry. Genomic DNA was isolated from every sorted fraction and measured by UV absorbance on a Nanodrop 2000c. V is pared back by 4 bases and J by 1 base, with 18 bases lying between the germline termini. Counted from cysteine to phenylalanine, this CDR3 has 16 amino acids. Only the CDR3 part of the read is kept: 48 bases, read in frame from the first base. The germline V gene gives CDR1 as SGHRS and CDR2 as YFSETQ.

Points the paper makes about the study in general: Pairwise subsampling indicated that sequencing depth was expected to affect the degree of clonotype sharing among donors. Incomplete sequencing was indicated by rarefaction of sorted-subset datasets, despite the large sequencing depth. Naive subsets generally had larger estimated clonotype richness than memory subsets did. Sharing across a handful of donors was observed for around 5% of naive CD4, over 3% of naive CD8, roughly 2.3% of memory CD4, and around 0.4% of memory CD8 clonotypes. The small number of donors limited the genetic and exposure-history diversity represented. Compared with non-shared clonotypes, the clonotypes found in all four sorted-subset donors had higher generation probabilities. Sampling was restricted to blood, and TCR repertoires in tissues likely differ from the TCR repertoires found in blood.

The clonotype was recovered from a woman in her 30s in good health. The rearranged segments are TRBV5-1 and TRBJ2-7, and possibly TRBD2, on 6 matching bases. The sequencing sample was made of memory CD4+ T cells sorted from blood. The sample's cell subset or site, from its label and the paper: CD45RA-negative fraction. The DNA reads TGCGCCAGCAGCCCGACATTGGGACTTTCTTCCTACGAGCAGTACTTC. This sequence encodes CASSPTLGLSSYEQYF.